The clone carrying this T cell receptor beta chain was detected many times. Its cognate antigen is unknown. CDR1 DFQATT and CDR2 SNEGSKA come from the germline V gene (reference sequence). The CDR3 sequence is 14 residues long. V shed 5 bases and J shed 1 base, with 15 bases lying between them. The data derive from a study of regulatory T cells in long-lasting Graves disease. CDR3-region Arm-PCR and iRepertoire HTBI primers produced the TCR beta libraries. Using its own MiXCR run on the multiplex PCR reads, TCRdb lists one record per CDR3 protein. The sample holds fewer than 550,000 distinct CDR3 sequences, 20% to 25% seen once. Whole-study results and caveats: It was possible that the small sample size reduced accuracy. Whereas roughly 1,000 public clonotypes were shared by new patients, persistent patients shared more, at 2,500 to 3,000. There was favoring of TRBV28, TRBJ1-2 and TRBJ2-5 in persistent disease.

The time point is: persistent/refractory GD, antithyroid drugs over 5 years with positive TRAb. PBMC-extracted RNA yielded the TCR library. The patient group derived from an endocrinology department in Xi'an, China. This sequence originates from a female donor with Graves disease. This sequence joins TRBV20-1 and TRBJ2-7, with a tentative D call TRBD2 (5 bases). The input for sequencing was peripheral blood mononuclear cells (PBMCs), taken when the disease was refractory, from a patient treated with antithyroid drugs. The DNA of the CDR3 is TGCAGTGCTGAAAGTTGGGAGATTTCCTACGAGCAGTACTTC. This sequence encodes CSAESWEISYEQYF.